Following are 8 T cell receptor beta chains from one sample sequenced in a study of cytomegalovirus exposure and HLA in healthy donors. Use of 60 Vbeta and 13 Jbeta primers characterized the PCR. Clones were read by immunoSEQ multiplex PCR, and TCRdb kept only the in-frame ones, dropping some. Of about 150,000 clones listed, around four fifths were seen once; the top ten hold 1%. Sequencing used PBMCs. These receptors were collected from a woman in her 50s in good health and CMV-seropositive.

The chain links TRBV28 to TRBJ1-1; no firm D call. The V gene's germline CDR1 is MDHEN and CDR2 SYDVKM. The CDR3 sequence is 15 residues long. Between the trimmed V and J ends, which lost 6 bases and 1 base, there was a span of 15 bases. CDR3 DNA sequence: TGTGCCAGCAGAAAAATACAGAGAACGAACACTGAAGCTTTCTTT. Its protein product is CASRKIQRTNTEAFF.

This clone appeared a single time. The chain carries TRBV27 and TRBJ1-1, with D maybe TRBD1 (6 bases). Germline loops: CDR1 MNHEY, CDR2 SMNVEV (reference sequence). Between the trimmed V and J ends, which lost 0 bases and 6 bases, there was a span of 14 bases. This CDR3 has 15 residues. The CDR3 loop reads CASSLSSQGHAEAFF. The CDR3 region has the DNA TGTGCCAGCAGTTTATCGAGTCAGGGGCACGCTGAAGCTTTCTTT.

This sequence joins TRBV19 and TRBJ1-1; 9 positions agree with TRBD1. Germline-derived CDR1 and CDR2 are LNHDA and SQIVND (reference sequence). Germline trimming cut 5 bases from V and 3 bases from J; bases unmatched to any gene: 7. The CDR3 consists of 15 residues. Here the CDR3 DNA reads TGTGCCAGTAGTCCTAAGGACAGGGGCTACACTGAAGCTTTCTTT. Amino acids: CASSPKDRGYTEAFF.

The V call is TRBV7-9, the J call TRBJ1-1, with 7 bases matching TRBD1. The J segment lost 6 bases and the V segment lost 5 bases, leaving 9 bases of the junction unmatched. This CDR3 is 14 amino acids long. Germline V gene lookup returns CDR1 SEHNR and CDR2 FQNEAQ (reference sequence). This chain's CDR3 is CASSVGQTASEAFF. Written as DNA, the CDR3 is TGTGCCAGCAGCGTGGGACAGACAGCATCTGAAGCTTTCTTT.

The rearrangement joins TRBV7-6 to TRBJ2-5; D perhaps matches TRBD2 (6 bases). The germline gives CDR1 SGHVS, CDR2 FNYEAQ. This CDR3 region has 15 residues. Deletions cut 5 bases from V and 4 bases from J, with 17 bases between. The CDR3 sequence is CASSRTEGAVETQYF. The CDR3 DNA reads TGTGCCAGCAGCCGGACGGAGGGTGCGGTAGAGACCCAGTACTTC.

The rearrangement links TRBV5-1 to TRBJ2-5; D perhaps matches TRBD1 (5 bases). The CDR3 is 11 amino acids. Trimming cost V 4 bases and J 5 bases, with 6 bases left between them. Germline CDR1 and CDR2: SGHRS and YFSETQ. In DNA, the CDR3 is TGCGCCAGCAGCCCAGGGGAGACCCAGTACTTC. This codes for CASSPGETQYF.

The chain joins TRBV28 to TRBJ1-1; D remains unclear. V gave up 6 bases and J gave up 4 bases, with 12 bases separating them. Germline-derived CDR1 and CDR2 are MDHEN and SYDVKM. The CDR3 is 13 amino acids. This chain's CDR3 is CASSGRLGTEAFF. The CDR3 DNA sequence: TGTGCCAGCAGCGGGAGGCTGGGCACTGAAGCTTTCTTT.

The chain combines TRBV9 with TRBJ1-3; the match to TRBD1 covers 10 bases. This CDR3 is built from 17 residues. V was clipped by 3 bases and J by 4 bases; unmatched bases: 10. Germline V CDR1 and CDR2: SGDLS, YYNGEE. The CDR3 loop reads CASSGGQGNPVGNTIYF. The CDR3 DNA reads as TGTGCCAGCAGCGGGGGACAGGGGAATCCGGTAGGAAACACCATATATTTT.